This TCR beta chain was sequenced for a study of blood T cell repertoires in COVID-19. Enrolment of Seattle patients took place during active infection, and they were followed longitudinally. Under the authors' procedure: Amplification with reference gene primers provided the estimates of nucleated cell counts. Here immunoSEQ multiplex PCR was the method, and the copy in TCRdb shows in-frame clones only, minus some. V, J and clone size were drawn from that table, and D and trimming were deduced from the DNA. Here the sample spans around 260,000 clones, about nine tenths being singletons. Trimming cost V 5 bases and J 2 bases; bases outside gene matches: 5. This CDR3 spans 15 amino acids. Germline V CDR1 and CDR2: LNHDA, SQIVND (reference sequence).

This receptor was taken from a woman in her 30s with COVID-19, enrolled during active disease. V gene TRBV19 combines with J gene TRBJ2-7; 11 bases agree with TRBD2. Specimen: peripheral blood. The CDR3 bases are TGTGCCAGTAGTTTGGGACTAGCGGCGGCCTACGAGCAGTACTTC. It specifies CASSLGLAAAYEQYF.